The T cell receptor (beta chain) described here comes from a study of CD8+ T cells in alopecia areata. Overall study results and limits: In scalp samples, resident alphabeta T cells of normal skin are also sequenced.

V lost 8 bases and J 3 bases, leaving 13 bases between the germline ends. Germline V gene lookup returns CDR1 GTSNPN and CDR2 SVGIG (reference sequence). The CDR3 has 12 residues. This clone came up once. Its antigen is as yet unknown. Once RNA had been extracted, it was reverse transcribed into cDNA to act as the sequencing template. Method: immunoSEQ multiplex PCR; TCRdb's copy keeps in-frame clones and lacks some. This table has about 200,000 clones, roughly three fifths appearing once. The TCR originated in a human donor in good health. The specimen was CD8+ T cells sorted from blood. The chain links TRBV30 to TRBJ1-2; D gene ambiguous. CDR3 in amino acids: CAKTGVDYGYTF. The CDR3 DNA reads TGTGCCAAGACCGGGGTAGACTATGGCTACACCTTC.